This T cell receptor beta chain was observed in a study of T cells in Graves' hyperthyroidism and ophthalmopathy (dated 2019 in TCRdb). Background for the entire study: Peripheral blood samples were taken at the time of initial diagnosis, prior to any treatment. In addition, the study compared T-cell repertoires in thyroid tissue and in blood from several Graves' hyperthyroidism patients. According to the paper, TCR Vbeta CDR3 sequencing was carried out on about 140 peripheral blood samples, which came from approximately 41 ophthalmopathy, about 75 hyperthyroidism and 17 progressor patients. After sampling, hyperthyroidism patients received methimazole starting at 30 mg daily, and ophthalmopathy patients received high-dose intravenous methylprednisolone. A discovery cohort of about a hundred patients, 43 with Graves' ophthalmopathy and about 58 with stable Graves' hyperthyroidism, was used to find distinguishing TCR V-J signatures. The approximately 100 discovery patients were divided at random into training and test sets in a 7:3 ratio. Prospective prediction of ophthalmopathy was tested in an independent validation cohort consisting of under 20 hyperthyroidism patients and around 17 patients who later progressed to ophthalmopathy.

The research as a whole found: In validation, the model predicted progression to ophthalmopathy a median of around 6.5 months before onset, with roughly 71% sensitivity and almost 75% specificity. Sample size was not statistically predetermined, and investigators were not blinded to group allocation. Ophthalmopathy was separated from stable hyperthyroidism by a 13 V-J signature model, with about 88% sensitivity and approximately 84% specificity obtained in cross-validation and 80%/75% obtained in testing. Most expanded thyroid clonotypes (frequency above 0.001) were also detected in blood, suggesting blood repertoires may reflect thyroid immune responses.

Many counts were recorded for this clonotype. Its cognate antigen has yet to be identified. Nothing much larger sits one base from this clone, and base qualities are not available. Graves' hyperthyroidism was defined as stable when no progression to ophthalmopathy occurred over 18 months of follow-up. Hyperthyroidism patients were newly diagnosed, with disease duration under 2 months, and aged 18 to 65 years. Any patient with an uncontrolled infection, another autoimmune disease, pregnancy or lactation was excluded. Diagnoses were established on the basis of clinical symptoms, serum thyroxine and TRAb, thyroid ultrasound, and orbital computed tomography. PBMCs were isolated from 7.5 to 10 ml of fresh peripheral blood by Ficoll-Paque density gradient centrifugation. Trizol reagent was used to extract total RNA, and RNA quality was then checked on an Agilent 2100 Bioanalyzer. The TCR beta CDR3 regions were amplified from RNA transcripts. A first-round RT-PCR of the TCR CDR3 used the HTBI primer set with the Qiagen OneStep RT-PCR kit. The libraries were constructed in a second round of multiplex PCR and then size-selected and purified. Paired-end sequencing of the libraries was performed with 100 bp reads on an Illumina HiSeq2000. Per the original workflow: SOAPnuke was used to process the raw data, removing reads that contained adapters or uncalled bases, had a mean Phred below 15, or lacked an exact match to the constant primer or identifier. High-quality paired reads were merged using COPE v1.2.5, and each unique nucleotide sequence was defined as a clonotype. Clonotypes were aligned to IMGT TRBV, TRBD and TRBJ reference segments using MiTCR v1.1. Only V-J combinations with frequency above 0.0001, covering about 99% of repertoires, were analysed. The TCS score was defined as F50 (clonal expansion) divided by E x V (chaos), with BLOSUM62-based TCRdist calculated between CDR3 peptides within each V-J. Welch's t-statistics and random forest reduced around 510 V-J features to 13, which were used in a naive Bayes classifier (R e1071). The public reads were reprocessed in TCRdb via fastp at Q25 and MiXCR, keeping in-frame beta chains. Rows matching on CDR3 protein sequence are summarized as one entry with the most common DNA and genes. V and J calls and clone size were set by TCRdb, not the authors. Within this sample are roughly 700,000 distinct CDR3 sequences, with around 15% of them counted one time only. The ten biggest clones cover roughly a tenth of the sample.

The CDR3 has 14 amino acids, counting the end cysteine and phenylalanine. The kept DNA is CDR3 alone, 42 bases in frame from the first base. V drops 5 bases and J drops 0 bases, leaving 7 bases in between. The chain is made from TRBV12-3 or TRBV12-4 and TRBJ2-2; a weak D assignment points to TRBD1 (5 bases agree). The material sequenced was blood. The receptor's source is a woman between 18 and 29 years old with Graves' hyperthyroidism. The DNA sequence is TGTGCCAGCAGTCCAGGGACGAACACCGGGGAGCTGTTTTTT. This gives the protein CASSPGTNTGELFF.